This TCR beta chain appears in the sequencing data of a study of cytomegalovirus exposure and HLA in healthy donors. Study-wide findings and caveats: Follow-up analysis later connected one missense variant in DCLRE1C with trimming of TCR beta V- and J-genes. Cytomegalovirus-associated status was assigned to about 160 TCR beta chains.

About this clone itself: Its specificity is not known.

The PCR made use of 60 Vbeta and 13 Jbeta primers. Libraries were prepared by immunoSEQ multiplex PCR; TCRdb keeps only in-frame clonotypes and omits some of them. The table lists hundreds of thousands of clones, roughly 81% of them singletons. The clonotype was recovered from a girl aged 2-10 years in good health and CMV-seronegative. The sample comprised PBMCs.

The CDR3 region is CASSEAPGFPYEQYF. The CDR3 DNA sequence: TGTGCCAGCAGTGAAGCGCCAGGGTTCCCTTACGAGCAGTACTTC. The chain couples TRBV2 to TRBJ2-7; D is possibly TRBD1 (5 bases). With 0 bases removed from V and 4 bases from J, the gap between germline ends came to 13 bases. Germline V gives CDR1 SNHLY, CDR2 FYNNEI. This CDR3 spans 15 amino acids. The variable domain in full, with the rest retrieved from reference TRBV2 and TRBJ2-7, is EPEVTQTPSHQVTQMGQEVILRCVPISNHLYFYWYRQILGQKVEFLVSFYNNEISEKSEIFDDQFSVERPDGSNFTLKIRSTKLEDSAMYFCASSEAPGFPYEQYFGPGTRLTVT.